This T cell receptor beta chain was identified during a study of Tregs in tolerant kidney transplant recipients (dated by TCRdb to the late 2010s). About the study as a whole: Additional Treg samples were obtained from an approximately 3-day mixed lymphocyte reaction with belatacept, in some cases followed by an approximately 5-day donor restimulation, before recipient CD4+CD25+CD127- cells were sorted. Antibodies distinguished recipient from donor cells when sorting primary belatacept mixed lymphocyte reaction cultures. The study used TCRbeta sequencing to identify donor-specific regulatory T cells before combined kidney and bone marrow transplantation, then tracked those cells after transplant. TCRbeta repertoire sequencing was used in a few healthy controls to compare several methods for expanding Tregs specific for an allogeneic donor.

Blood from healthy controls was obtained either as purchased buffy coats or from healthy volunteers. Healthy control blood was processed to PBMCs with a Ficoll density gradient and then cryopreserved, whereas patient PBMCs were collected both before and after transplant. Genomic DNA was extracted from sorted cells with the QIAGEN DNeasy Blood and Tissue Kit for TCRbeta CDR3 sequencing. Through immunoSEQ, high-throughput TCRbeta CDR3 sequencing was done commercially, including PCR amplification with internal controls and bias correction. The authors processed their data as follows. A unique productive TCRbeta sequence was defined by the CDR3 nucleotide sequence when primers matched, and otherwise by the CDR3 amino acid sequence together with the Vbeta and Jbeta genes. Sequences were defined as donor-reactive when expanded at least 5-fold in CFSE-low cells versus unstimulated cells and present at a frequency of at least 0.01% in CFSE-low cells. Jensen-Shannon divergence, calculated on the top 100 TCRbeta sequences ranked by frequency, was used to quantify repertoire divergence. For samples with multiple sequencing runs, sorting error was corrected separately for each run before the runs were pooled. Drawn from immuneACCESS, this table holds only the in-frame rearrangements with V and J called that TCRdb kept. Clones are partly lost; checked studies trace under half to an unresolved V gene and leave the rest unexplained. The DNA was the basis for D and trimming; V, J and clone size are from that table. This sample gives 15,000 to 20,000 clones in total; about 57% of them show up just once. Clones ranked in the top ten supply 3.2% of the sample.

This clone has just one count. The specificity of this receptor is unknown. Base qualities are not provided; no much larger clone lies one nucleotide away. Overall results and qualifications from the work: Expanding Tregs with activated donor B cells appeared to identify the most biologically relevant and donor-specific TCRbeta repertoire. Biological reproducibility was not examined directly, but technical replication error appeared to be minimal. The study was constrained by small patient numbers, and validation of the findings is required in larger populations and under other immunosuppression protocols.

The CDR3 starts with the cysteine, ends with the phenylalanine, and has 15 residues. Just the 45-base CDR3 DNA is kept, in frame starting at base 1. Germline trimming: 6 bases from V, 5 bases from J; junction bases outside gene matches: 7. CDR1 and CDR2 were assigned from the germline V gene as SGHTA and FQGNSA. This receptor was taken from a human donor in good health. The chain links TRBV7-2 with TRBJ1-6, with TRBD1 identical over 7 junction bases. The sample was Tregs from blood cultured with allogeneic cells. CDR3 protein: CASSHRDRDNSPLHF. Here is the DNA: TGTGCCAGCAGTCACCGGGACAGAGATAATTCACCCCTCCACTTT.